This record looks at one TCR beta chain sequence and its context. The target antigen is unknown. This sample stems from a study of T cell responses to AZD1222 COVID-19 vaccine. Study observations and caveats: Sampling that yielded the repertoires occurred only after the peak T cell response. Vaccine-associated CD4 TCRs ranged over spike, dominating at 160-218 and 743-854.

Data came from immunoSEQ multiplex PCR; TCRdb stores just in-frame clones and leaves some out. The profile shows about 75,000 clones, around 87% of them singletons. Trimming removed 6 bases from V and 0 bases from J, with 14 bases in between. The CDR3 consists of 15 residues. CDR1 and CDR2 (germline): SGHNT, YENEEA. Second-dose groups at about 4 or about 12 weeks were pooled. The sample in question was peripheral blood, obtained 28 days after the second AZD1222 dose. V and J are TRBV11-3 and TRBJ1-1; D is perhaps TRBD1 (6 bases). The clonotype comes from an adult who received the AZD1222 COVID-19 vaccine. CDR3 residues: CASSSRRGLNTEAFF. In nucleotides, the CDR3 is TGTGCCAGCAGTTCAAGGAGGGGGTTGAACACTGAAGCTTTCTTT.